This entry lists 24 T cell receptor beta chains sequenced from one sample in a study of T-cell memory formation after mild COVID-19. In TCRdb, the 5' RACE reads were re-called with MiXCR into one record per CDR3 protein. The repertoire includes 350,000 to 450,000 distinct CDR3 sequences, roughly 20% of them detected once, and roughly 8% sits in the top ten. Material: PBMCs or a T cell subset sorted from them (not recorded which). Source of these receptors: an adult woman who had mild COVID-19 (a few samples of this study predate the infection). Cell type and time point are not known.

This chain connects TRBV5-1 to TRBJ2-1; D is possibly TRBD2 (5 bases). V was cut by 3 bases and J by 0 bases, with 10 bases left in between. The CDR3 spans 15 residues. Looked up from germline, CDR1 is SGHRS and CDR2 is YFSETQ. CDR3 residues: CASSSGGPSYNEQFF. CDR3 in DNA: TGCGCCAGCAGCTCAGGCGGGCCCTCCTACAATGAGCAGTTCTTC. The full variable domain, in which reference TRBV5-1 and TRBJ2-1 provide the parts outside the CDR3, is KAGVTQTPRYLIKTRGQQVTLSCSPISGHRSVSWYQQTPGQGLQFLFEYFSETQRNKGNFPGRFSGRQFSNSRSEMNVSTLELGDSALYLCASSSGGPSYNEQFFGPGTRLTVL.

This clonotype showed up just a few times. The chain carries TRBV7-2 and TRBJ2-3; D may be TRBD2 (6 bases). Trimming cost V 2 bases and J 3 bases, with 12 bases left between them. Germline CDR1 and CDR2: SGHTA and FQGNSA. The CDR3 extends over 15 amino acids. DNA of the CDR3: TGTGCCAGCAGCTTATTCGCGGGGATGACAGATACGCAGTATTTT. Translating it yields CASSLFAGMTDTQYF.

V and J are TRBV20-1 and TRBJ2-7; D not resolved. Germline CDR1 is DFQATT and CDR2 is SNEGSKA (reference sequence). The CDR3 is made up of 14 amino acids. The V end was cut by 4 bases, the J end by 3 bases, with 16 bases between. This chain's CDR3 is CSATKSIKGYEQYF. CDR3 coding DNA: TGCAGTGCTACGAAGTCGATCAAGGGCTACGAGCAGTACTTC.

The V gene is TRBV4-1, the J gene TRBJ2-3, with D perhaps assigned TRBD1 or TRBD2 (5 bases each). The V gene lost 1 base and the J gene lost 6 bases, with 14 bases spanning the gap. The germline gives CDR1 MGHRA, CDR2 YSYEKL. This CDR3 region has 15 residues. CDR3 protein: CASSQGPGRTDTQYF. Written as DNA, the CDR3 is TGCGCCAGCAGCCAAGGACCGGGACGGACGGATACGCAGTATTTT.

This clonotype was seen a few times. This rearrangement joins TRBV5-1 to TRBJ2-3; D is unclear. The CDR3 runs to 16 residues. Looked up from germline, CDR1 is SGHRS and CDR2 is YFSETQ. The V and J ends lost 0 bases and 5 bases respectively, with 16 bases between them. The CDR3 nucleotides read TGCGCCAGCAGCTTGGAGGCGTATAGGGTACAAGATACGCAGTATTTT. Protein product: CASSLEAYRVQDTQYF. Full variable domain (remainder filled in from reference TRBV5-1 and TRBJ2-3): KAGVTQTPRYLIKTRGQQVTLSCSPISGHRSVSWYQQTPGQGLQFLFEYFSETQRNKGNFPGRFSGRQFSNSRSEMNVSTLELGDSALYLCASSLEAYRVQDTQYFGPGTRLTVL.

The V call is TRBV4-1, the J call TRBJ1-1, with 7 nucleotides matching TRBD1. The CDR3 loop spans 15 amino acids. Germline CDR1 is MGHRA and CDR2 is YSYEKL. The V gene end was trimmed by 1 base and the J gene end by 0 bases; junction bases not matched to a gene: 2. The CDR3 nucleotides are TGCGCCAGCAGCCAAGCCGGGACAGTGAACACTGAAGCTTTCTTT. Residues: CASSQAGTVNTEAFF.

The V and J genes are TRBV29-1 and TRBJ2-5, with 7 bases aligning to TRBD2. The junction had 18 bases not matched to a gene; V was cut back by 7 bases and J by 4 bases. The CDR3 totals 16 residues. Germline values: CDR1 SQVTM, CDR2 ANQGSEA. The CDR3, as DNA: TGCAGCGGGTGGACTAGTTTTTCTCCGGGTCTAGAGACCCAGTACTTC. This translates into CSGWTSFSPGLETQYF. Complete variable domain (other parts from reference TRBV29-1 and TRBJ2-5): SAVISQKPSRDICQRGTSLTIQCQVDSQVTMMFWYRQQPGQSLTLIATANQGSEATYESGFVIDKFPISRPNLTFSTLTVSNMSPEDSSIYLCSGWTSFSPGLETQYFGPGTRLLVL.

This clonotype has only one observation. The rearrangement links TRBV19 to TRBJ1-2; D is possibly TRBD1 (6 bases). The V gene lost 1 base and the J gene lost 2 bases, with 11 bases spanning the gap. Looked up from germline, CDR1 is LNHDA and CDR2 is SQIVND (reference sequence). The CDR3 is made up of 15 amino acids. CDR3 residues: CASSIVLGQNYGYTF. DNA for the CDR3: TGTGCCAGTAGTATAGTCCTTGGACAGAACTATGGCTACACCTTC.

The V call is TRBV29-1, the J call TRBJ2-1; TRBD2 aligns across 8 bases. V shed 3 bases, J shed 10 bases, and the junction held 5 bases outside the gene matches. The CDR3 spans 12 residues. Germline CDR1 reads SQVTM; CDR2 reads ANQGSEA. CDR3 DNA: TGCAGCGTTGAGTTGGGCGGGAGGGAGCAGTTCTTC. Protein: CSVELGGREQFF.

This chain uses TRBV7-9 with TRBJ2-1; TRBD2 agrees at 9 bases. The trim removed 3 bases at V and 8 bases at J, leaving 11 bases unmatched. CDR1 is SEHNR, CDR2 FQNEAQ, per germline (reference sequence). The CDR3 sequence is 16 residues long. The CDR3 protein is CASSFGASGASDEQFF. CDR3 DNA: TGTGCCAGCAGCTTCGGGGCTAGCGGGGCGTCCGATGAGCAGTTCTTC.

J is TRBJ1-2 and V is TRBV6-5, with 9 bases that match TRBD1. CDR3 size: 15 residues. J lost 3 bases, V lost 2 bases, and 4 bases had no gene match. Germline CDR1 MNHEY, CDR2 SVGAGI. The CDR3 DNA reads as TGTGCCAGCAGTTACGTAAGGACAGGGGACTATGGCTACACCTTC. This translates into CASSYVRTGDYGYTF.

The sample holds a few counts of this clonotype. The gene calls are TRBV5-1 and TRBJ1-1, with 7 bases fitting TRBD1. Trimming removed 1 base from V and 6 bases from J; junction bases left unmatched: 9. CDR3 size: 15 residues. CDR1 SGHRS and CDR2 YFSETQ come from the germline V gene. The CDR3 loop reads CASSLLRDSLAEAFF. The CDR3 region has the DNA TGCGCCAGCAGCTTGCTGAGGGACAGCCTGGCTGAAGCTTTCTTT.

This clonotype was seen a few times. V is TRBV9 and J is TRBJ1-2; TRBD1 matches 7 bases. The CDR3 runs 14 residues. V gave up 3 bases and J gave up 2 bases; unmatched junction bases: 4. CDR1 is SGDLS and CDR2 is YYNGEE in the germline V gene. The CDR3 DNA is TGTGCCAGCAGCGCAGGACAGGCCAACTATGGCTACACCTTC. Its translation is CASSAGQANYGYTF.

This chain joins TRBV14 and TRBJ1-1, with D perhaps TRBD1 (5 bases). Deletions cut 8 bases from V and 0 bases from J, with 25 bases between. This CDR3 has 18 residues. The V gene's germline CDR1 is SGHDN and CDR2 FVKESK. The CDR3: CASGARDLSTVMNTEAFF. The CDR3 DNA reads as TGTGCCAGCGGTGCCCGGGACCTATCGACTGTGATGAACACTGAAGCTTTCTTT.

The genes are TRBV9 and TRBJ1-1; the D is unclear. Germline values: CDR1 SGDLS, CDR2 YYNGEE. The CDR3 sequence is 14 residues long. Trimming took off 2 bases at V and 3 bases at J, with 11 bases between the two ends. This CDR3 is CASSVGSLDTEAFF. Written as DNA, the CDR3 is TGTGCCAGCAGCGTGGGGTCTTTGGACACTGAAGCTTTCTTT.

This chain joins TRBV15 and TRBJ1-3; D gene ambiguous. CDR3 length equals 14 residues. The germline V and J ends were trimmed by 8 bases and 6 bases, with 17 bases remaining between them. Per germline, CDR1 LNHNV and CDR2 YYDKDF (reference sequence). CDR3 region: CATPCVGVINTIYF. The CDR3 DNA reads as TGTGCCACCCCCTGTGTTGGGGTTATAAACACCATATATTTT.

The rearrangement joins TRBV5-1 to TRBJ1-4, with 7 bases that match TRBD1. Trimming at V came to 7 bases and at J to 5 bases, leaving 8 bases not matched to a gene. CDR3 length: 14 residues. CDR1 SGHRS and CDR2 YFSETQ come from the germline V gene. The CDR3 bases are TGCGCCAGCCGTTCCGACAGGGACAATGAAAAACTGTTTTTT. Protein product: CASRSDRDNEKLFF.

This clonotype was detected ten times or more. The chain recombines TRBV4-1 with TRBJ1-1; a possible D gene is TRBD1 (6 bases). V shed 4 bases and J shed 0 bases, with 12 bases lying between them. CDR1 MGHRA and CDR2 YSYEKL come from the germline V gene. This CDR3 has 15 residues. CDR3 in DNA: TGCGCCAGCAGCCCGGAACAGGGACTGAACACTGAAGCTTTCTTT. Its protein is CASSPEQGLNTEAFF.

This clonotype was seen a handful of times. This chain uses TRBV20-1 with TRBJ1-6; 7 bases agree with TRBD1. The CDR3 has 16 amino acids. The germline V gene has CDR1 DFQATT and CDR2 SNEGSKA (reference sequence). The J segment lost 7 bases and the V segment lost 2 bases, leaving 11 bases of the junction unmatched. The CDR3 bases are TGCAGTGCTAGACCTCTACTACAGGGGTGGAATTCACCCCTCCACTTT. Translation: CSARPLLQGWNSPLHF.

This chain joins TRBV12-3 or TRBV12-4 and TRBJ2-3; TRBD2 might be the D (6 bases). This CDR3 comprises 16 residues. V was shortened by 6 bases and J by 0 bases, with 16 bases between the two germline ends. The chain's CDR3 is CASSPHGGLSTDTQYF. The CDR3 nucleotides read TGTGCCAGCAGCCCACACGGGGGTCTAAGCACAGATACGCAGTATTTT.

This chain uses TRBV7-6 with TRBJ2-3; no reliable D call. In germline, CDR1 is SGHVS, CDR2 FNYEAQ. There are 16 residues in the CDR3. V lost 5 bases, J lost 0 bases, and 15 bases lay in between. CDR3 region: CASSHFAAESTDTQYF. The CDR3, as DNA: TGTGCCAGCAGCCACTTTGCTGCCGAGAGCACAGATACGCAGTATTTT.

The chain carries TRBV12-3 or TRBV12-4 and TRBJ2-7, with no clear D. Trimming shortened V by 3 bases and J by 2 bases, and 8 bases separated the two germline ends. The CDR3 runs to 13 residues. The CDR3 DNA follows: TGTGCCAGCAGTTTCCTGGAAACCTACGAGCAGTACTTC. Translation: CASSFLETYEQYF.

This clonotype was seen only a few times. The gene calls are TRBV19 and TRBJ1-5, with a tentative D call TRBD1 (6 bases). Per germline, CDR1 LNHDA and CDR2 SQIVND (reference sequence). This CDR3 is 15 amino acids long. V gave up 5 bases and J gave up 3 bases, with 14 bases separating them. The CDR3 protein is CASSPIGGNNQPQHF. CDR3 sequence (DNA): TGTGCCAGTAGTCCCATAGGGGGAAACAATCAGCCCCAGCATTTT.

This chain joins TRBV3-1 and TRBJ1-1; 7 bases match TRBD1. The CDR3 is made up of 13 amino acids. V trimming: 1 base; J trimming: 8 bases; junction bases outside the gene matches: 4. Germline CDR1 and CDR2: LGHDT and YNNKEL (reference sequence). This chain's CDR3 is CASSQVWTGEAFF. CDR3 DNA: TGTGCCAGCAGCCAAGTCTGGACAGGCGAAGCTTTCTTT.